A selection of T cell receptor beta chains follows, all from one sample in a study of blood T cell repertoires in COVID-19. The protocol was immunoSEQ multiplex PCR, while the TCRdb copy is restricted to in-frame clones and leaves out a portion. The profile shows some 130,000 clones, about 80% of them singletons. Sequencing input: peripheral blood. The source of these receptors is a woman aged 50 to 60 with acute or convalescent COVID-19. Both conserved end residues are part of each CDR3. D genes are given only for firm matches. The listing skips clone size in some rows; elsewhere it reads once, few, many or a size class.

TRBJ2-7 TRBD2 NA TRBV5-1 CASSSTSGGQFWKSEQYF TGCGCCAGCAGCTCTACTAGCGGGGGGCAGTTTTGGAAGAGTGAGCAGTACTTC
TRBJ2-2 TRBD1 NA TRBV28 CASRKGKGQGNGELFF TGTGCCAGCAGAAAGGGGAAGGGACAGGGCAACGGGGAGCTGTTTTTT
TRBJ1-5 NA NA TRBV7-8 CASSLAGQNSNQPQHF TGTGCCAGCAGCTTAGCTGGACAGAATAGCAATCAGCCCCAGCATTTT
TRBJ2-3 TRBD2 once TRBV11-3 CASSLYGGISDTQYF TGTGCCAGCAGCTTATACGGGGGGATATCAGATACGCAGTATTTT
TRBJ2-3 TRBD2 NA TRBV6-4 CASSDSSALAGGPDTQYF TGTGCCAGCAGTGACTCTTCCGCACTAGCGGGGGGGCCAGATACGCAGTATTTT
TRBJ1-3 TRBD1 few TRBV4-1 CASSNIQGTTGNTIYF TGCGCCAGCAGCAACATACAGGGGACCACTGGAAACACCATATATTTT
TRBJ1-1 TRBD1 NA TRBV2 CASSRTGINTEAFF TGTGCCAGCAGTAGGACAGGGATCAACACTGAAGCTTTCTTT
TRBJ1-2 TRBD1 NA TRBV19 CASSDREDGYTF TGTGCCAGTAGTGACAGGGAGGATGGCTACACCTTC
TRBJ2-2 TRBD2 NA TRBV3-1/TRBV3-2 CASSPDASGSSTGELFF TGTGCCAGCAGCCCCGACGCTAGCGGTTCGAGCACCGGGGAGCTGTTTTTT
TRBJ1-1 TRBD1 NA TRBV5-1 CASSLTGAKNTEAFF TGCGCCAGCAGCCTCACAGGGGCTAAGAACACTGAAGCTTTCTTT
TRBJ1-6 NA NA TRBV14 CASSQGRENSPLHF TGTGCCAGCAGCCAAGGCAGGGAAAATTCACCCCTCCACTTT
TRBJ2-3 TRBD2 NA TRBV25-1 CASSASSGGTDTQYF TGTGCCAGCAGTGCCTCTAGCGGGGGGACAGATACGCAGTATTTT
TRBJ1-4 NA NA TRBV30 CAWSVQGVTNEKLFF TGTGCCTGGAGTGTACAGGGAGTAACTAATGAAAAACTGTTTTTT
TRBJ1-1 NA NA TRBV3-1/TRBV3-2 CASSFSRATEAFF TGTGCCAGCAGCTTCTCCAGGGCTACTGAAGCTTTCTTT
TRBJ2-1 TRBD1 NA TRBV7-2 CASSFGQATREQFF TGTGCCAGCAGCTTCGGACAGGCCACTCGGGAGCAGTTCTTC
TRBJ1-2 NA NA TRBV27 CASSGDGGTYGYTF TGTGCCAGCAGTGGAGACGGCGGCACCTATGGCTACACCTTC
TRBJ1-1 TRBD1 once TRBV11-2 CASSFTGAMNTEAFF TGTGCCAGCAGCTTTACAGGGGCTATGAACACTGAAGCTTTCTTT
TRBJ1-6 NA few TRBV30 CAWSYWGDSPLHF TGTGCCTGGAGTTATTGGGGGGATTCACCCCTCCACTTT
TRBJ2-7 NA NA TRBV15 CATSSGGDEQYF TGTGCCACCAGCAGTGGGGGCGACGAGCAGTACTTC
TRBJ2-7 NA NA TRBV6-5 CASTVTSTYEQYF TGTGCCAGCACCGTGACTTCGACCTACGAGCAGTACTTC
TRBJ1-5 TRBD1 NA TRBV29-1 CSVRTGSNQPQHF TGCAGCGTTCGGACAGGTAGCAATCAGCCCCAGCATTTT
TRBJ2-3 TRBD1 NA TRBV5-1 CASGTGGVGDTQYF TGCGCCAGCGGAACAGGGGGAGTCGGGGATACGCAGTATTTT
TRBJ1-1 NA NA TRBV27 CASSLAVGRGTEAFF TGTGCCAGCAGTTTGGCAGTGGGCAGGGGCACTGAAGCTTTCTTT
TRBJ1-2 TRBD1 few TRBV5-6 CASSLQGANGYTF TGTGCCAGCAGCTTACAGGGGGCGAATGGCTACACCTTC
TRBJ1-6 NA NA TRBV28 CASSFKGNNSPLHF TGTGCCAGCAGTTTTAAGGGGAATAATTCACCCCTCCACTTT
TRBJ1-6 NA NA TRBV19 CASSMEASTSYNSPLHF TGTGCCAGTAGTATGGAGGCCTCCACCTCCTATAATTCACCCCTCCACTTT
TRBJ1-2 TRBD1 NA TRBV6-6 CASRRDGQGWRYTF TGTGCCAGCAGACGAGATGGACAGGGTTGGCGCTACACCTTC
TRBJ1-6 NA NA TRBV4-1 CASSPLTGTSHNSPLHF TGCGCCAGCAGCCCATTAACCGGGACATCTCATAATTCACCCCTCCACTTT
TRBJ2-3 TRBD1 NA TRBV10-3 CAISESAGGRSDTQYF TGTGCCATCAGTGAGTCGGCAGGGGGCAGGTCAGATACGCAGTATTTT
TRBJ2-7 TRBD2 NA TRBV24-1 CATAGGAVYEQYF TGTGCCACCGCCGGGGGGGCGGTCTACGAGCAGTACTTC
TRBJ1-1 NA NA TRBV30 CAWSVRQGLMNTEAFF TGTGCCTGGAGTGTACGGCAGGGGCTAATGAACACTGAAGCTTTCTTT
TRBJ2-2 NA NA TRBV6-5 CASSYSRGGAGELFF TGTGCCAGCAGTTACTCCCGAGGGGGGGCCGGGGAGCTGTTTTTT
TRBJ2-2 NA once TRBV4-1 CASSPSARMYAGELFF TGCGCCAGCAGCCCGAGTGCTAGAATGTACGCCGGGGAGCTGTTTTTT
TRBJ1-3 NA once TRBV9 CASSVATGGSGNTIYF TGTGCCAGCAGCGTAGCAACGGGGGGCTCTGGAAACACCATATATTTT
TRBJ1-1 NA few TRBV19 CASRETGGNTEAFF TGTGCCAGTAGGGAGACAGGCGGGAACACTGAAGCTTTCTTT
TRBJ2-5 TRBD2 NA TRBV5-1 CASSWGLAGETQYF TGCGCCAGCAGCTGGGGACTAGCGGGAGAGACCCAGTACTTC
TRBJ1-3 NA NA TRBV3-1/TRBV3-2 CASRQSSGNTIYF TGTGCCAGCAGACAGTCCTCTGGAAACACCATATATTTT
TRBJ1-5 TRBD1 NA TRBV19 CASSIVGQGVGIQPQHF TGTGCCAGTAGTATAGTAGGACAGGGGGTTGGAATTCAGCCCCAGCATTTT
TRBJ1-1 NA once TRBV2 CASSEVGSGTEAFF TGTGCCAGCAGTGAGGTGGGTAGCGGCACTGAAGCTTTCTTT
TRBJ1-4 TRBD1 NA TRBV4-1 CASSQIRDREKLFF TGCGCCAGCAGCCAAATTAGGGACAGAGAAAAACTGTTTTTT
TRBJ1-4 NA few TRBV18 CASSPNPGGLGEKLFF TGTGCCAGCTCACCGAACCCCGGGGGGCTTGGTGAAAAACTGTTTTTT
TRBJ1-2 NA once TRBV2 CASTQAGVEYGYTF TGTGCCAGCACCCAGGCAGGGGTTGAGTATGGCTACACCTTC
TRBJ1-2 NA NA TRBV9 CASSVVEGAGYTF TGTGCCAGCAGCGTAGTAGAGGGAGCTGGCTACACCTTC
TRBJ2-3 TRBD2 NA TRBV7-2 CASSLVASGVADTQYF TGTGCCAGCAGCTTAGTAGCAAGCGGGGTGGCAGATACGCAGTATTTT